The 14 T cell receptor beta chains below were found in one sample sequenced in a study of blood T cell repertoires in COVID-19. Assay used: immunoSEQ multiplex PCR; TCRdb lists only in-frame clones, some missing. The sample lists approximately 490,000 clones, about nine tenths seen once, with 0.7% in the top ten. The material sequenced was PBMCs or T cells enriched from blood (not recorded which). The receptors originated from a woman aged 18 to 35 who had recovered from COVID-19.

The rearrangement links TRBV5-4 to TRBJ1-1; D ambiguous. The CDR3 totals 16 residues. The V and J ends lost 4 bases and 0 bases respectively, with 16 bases between them. Germline V gene data show CDR1 as SGHNT and CDR2 as YYREEE (reference sequence). CDR3 nucleotide sequence: TGTGCCAGCAGCCCTAAGATCTCTCGCATGAACACTGAAGCTTTCTTT. This gives the protein CASSPKISRMNTEAFF.

The V and J genes are TRBV19 and TRBJ2-1; the D is unclear. The germline V gene encodes CDR1 LNHDA and CDR2 SQIVND (reference sequence). The CDR3 loop spans 17 amino acids. The V end lost 4 bases, the J end lost 0 bases, and 16 bases lay between the germline ends. CDR3 sequence reads: CASSTRVHSSSYNEQFF. The CDR3 DNA sequence: TGTGCCAGTAGTACGCGTGTACATAGCAGCTCCTACAATGAGCAGTTCTTC.

V and J are TRBV11-2 and TRBJ1-3; D is undetermined. The V end was cut by 6 bases, the J end by 5 bases, with 8 bases between. The CDR3 has 12 residues. Germline CDR1 reads SGHAT; CDR2 reads FQNNGV. The chain's CDR3 is CASSLSRNTIYF. The CDR3, as DNA: TGTGCCAGCAGTCTTAGTCGAAACACCATATATTTT.

This clone has just a few counts. V gene TRBV5-1 combines with J gene TRBJ2-5; 8 nucleotides match TRBD2. Germline loops: CDR1 SGHRS, CDR2 YFSETQ. The CDR3 loop spans 16 amino acids. V was clipped by 3 bases and J by 3 bases; unmatched bases: 10. The CDR3, as DNA: TGCGCCAGCAGCTCGTTGGAGGGCGGGGGGAAAGAGACCCAGTACTTC. Its translation is CASSSLEGGGKETQYF.

The V gene is TRBV6-5, the J gene TRBJ1-5; 7 bases line up with TRBD1. The CDR3 has 13 residues. Germline trimming cut 6 bases from V and 7 bases from J; bases unmatched to any gene: 6. Per the germline V gene, CDR1 is MNHEY and CDR2 is SVGAGI. The CDR3 DNA is TGTGCCAGCAGCACAGGGGTAACCCAGCCCCAGCATTTT. This encodes CASSTGVTQPQHF.

The rearrangement uses TRBV5-1 and TRBJ1-4; 8 nucleotides line up with TRBD1. CDR3 size: 14 residues. Germline V gene sequence: CDR1 SGHRS, CDR2 YFSETQ. V shed 4 bases and J 8 bases; nucleotides not matched to a gene: 7. The CDR3 DNA follows: TGCGCCAGCAGCGAGGACAGGGAGGAAGAAAAACTGTTTTTT. It specifies CASSEDREEEKLFF.

This rearrangement joins TRBV3-1 (or the pseudogene TRBV3-2) to TRBJ2-1; TRBD2 agrees at 11 bases. There are 16 residues in the CDR3. The J segment lost 8 bases and the V segment lost 1 base, leaving 7 bases of the junction unmatched. Looked up from germline, CDR1 is LGHDT and CDR2 is YNNKEL (reference sequence). The CDR3 here is CASSQGNVAGGHEQFF. CDR3 DNA: TGTGCCAGCAGCCAAGGGAACGTAGCGGGGGGGCATGAGCAGTTCTTC.

Notes on this clone: This CDR3 is also generated by other DNA sequences in the sample. The genes are TRBV6-5 and TRBJ1-1; TRBD1 agrees at 10 bases. CDR1 MNHEY and CDR2 SVGAGI come from the germline V gene. CDR3 size: 14 residues. V lost 4 bases to trimming and J lost 4 bases; unmatched junction nucleotides: 3. CDR3 protein: CASSSTGGGTEAFF. CDR3 in DNA: TGTGCCAGCAGTTCGACAGGGGGCGGCACTGAAGCTTTCTTT.

V usage is TRBV5-1 and J usage is TRBJ2-3, with TRBD2 identical over 9 bases. Germline trimming cut 1 base from V and 4 bases from J; bases unmatched to any gene: 7. This CDR3 is built from 16 residues. Germline V gives CDR1 SGHRS, CDR2 YFSETQ. CDR3 DNA sequence: TGCGCCAGCAGCTTGTTAGTAGCGGGGGAAGCAGATACGCAGTATTTT. Residues: CASSLLVAGEADTQYF.

This chain links TRBV2 with TRBJ1-4; TRBD1 matches 7 bases. This CDR3 comprises 12 residues. J gave up 7 bases and V 7 bases, and 3 bases lay outside the gene matches. Germline CDR1 is SNHLY and CDR2 is FYNNEI. CDR3 nucleotide sequence: TGTGCCAGCAAGGGACAGCGTGAAAAACTGTTTTTT. Its protein product is CASKGQREKLFF.

The chain uses TRBV7-2 and TRBJ2-1, with TRBD2 identical over 7 bases. V lost 4 bases and J lost 3; bases outside the gene matches: 3. The germline gives CDR1 SGHTA, CDR2 FQGNSA. The CDR3 has 14 residues. CDR3 nucleotides: TGTGCCAGCAGCTCCTCGGGGGGCTACAATGAGCAGTTCTTC. Translation gives CASSSSGGYNEQFF.

V and J are TRBV9 and TRBJ2-1, with D possibly matching TRBD2 (5 bases). Germline-derived CDR1 and CDR2 are SGDLS and YYNGEE. The CDR3 length is 14 residues. V was cut by 0 bases and J by 7 bases, with 11 bases left in between. CDR3 nucleotide sequence: TGTGCCAGCAGCGTAGTCGGAGGAAAAAATGAGCAGTTCTTC. It is translated as CASSVVGGKNEQFF.

This chain connects TRBV12-3 or TRBV12-4 to TRBJ2-7; D remains unclear. With 3 bases removed from V and 4 bases from J, the gap between germline ends came to 4 bases. This CDR3 spans 11 amino acids. The CDR3 is CASSFRYEQYF. CDR3 in DNA: TGTGCCAGCAGTTTTCGGTACGAGCAGTACTTC.

V usage is TRBV4-1 and J usage is TRBJ2-7, with D perhaps TRBD2 (7 bases). CDR3 size: 14 residues. In germline, CDR1 is MGHRA, CDR2 YSYEKL. The CDR3 spells CALLGGARSYEQYF. The CDR3, as DNA: TGCGCTCTACTTGGGGGGGCCAGGTCCTACGAGCAGTACTTC.